This is a list of T cell receptor beta chains from one sample in a study of blood T cells in healthy people across ages. From the 5' RACE reads, TCRdb called clonotypes with MiXCR, one entry per CDR3 protein. Here the sample spans fewer than 2,000,000 distinct CDR3 sequences, approximately 40% being singletons. The material sequenced was blood. The receptors shown here come from a human donor in good health. The CDR3 runs from the conserved cysteine through the conserved F or W. The D gene is left open where the match is weak. Clone size is stated in some rows and not others, as once, few, many or a class when expanded.

CDR3 DNA: TGTGCCGGCAGCCAGAATCCGGCGACAGGACGCGAGCAGTACTTC; CDR3 protein: CAGSQNPATGREQYF; D gene: .; J gene: TRBJ2-7; CDR3 length: 15; clone size: .; V gene: TRBV7-2
CDR3 DNA: TGTGCCAGCAGCTGGGAGGGACAGCGAGACAATGAGCAGTTCTTC; CDR3 protein: CASSWEGQRDNEQFF; D gene: .; J gene: TRBJ2-1; CDR3 length: 15; clone size: few; V gene: TRBV7-9
CDR3 DNA: TGTGCCAGCAGCTTGTTAGGCACTGAGTATGGCTACACCTTC; CDR3 protein: CASSLLGTEYGYTF; D gene: .; J gene: TRBJ1-2; CDR3 length: 14; clone size: many; V gene: TRBV5-6
CDR3 DNA: TGTGCCAGCAGTCCTCAGGGGTCTCTTGCCTACGAGCAGTACTTC; CDR3 protein: CASSPQGSLAYEQYF; D gene: .; J gene: TRBJ2-7; CDR3 length: 15; clone size: .; V gene: TRBV28
CDR3 DNA: TGTGCCAGCAGTTTAGGACTAAGCAGCTCCTACGAGCAGTACTTC; CDR3 protein: CASSLGLSSSYEQYF; D gene: .; J gene: TRBJ2-7; CDR3 length: 15; clone size: .; V gene: TRBV12-3/TRBV12-4
CDR3 DNA: TGTGCCAGCAGCTTACAGGGCGGGGGTCTGACCCAGTACTTC; CDR3 protein: CASSLQGGGLTQYF; D gene: TRBD2; J gene: TRBJ2-5; CDR3 length: 14; clone size: few; V gene: TRBV7-9
CDR3 DNA: TGTGCCAGCAGCCAAGGTTTAACAGCTCCTGGCACCTTC; CDR3 protein: CASSQGLTAPGTF; D gene: .; J gene: TRBJ1-2; CDR3 length: 13; clone size: .; V gene: TRBV14
CDR3 DNA: TGCGCCAGCAGCCCCCGGACTAGCGAAGACGAGCAGTACTTC; CDR3 protein: CASSPRTSEDEQYF; D gene: TRBD2; J gene: TRBJ2-7; CDR3 length: 14; clone size: few; V gene: TRBV5-1
CDR3 DNA: TGTGCCAGCATACCCCCAGGGGATTACGCGTACTTC; CDR3 protein: CASIPPGDYAYF; D gene: .; J gene: TRBJ2-7; CDR3 length: 12; clone size: .; V gene: TRBV28
CDR3 DNA: TGTGCCAGCGGGTCAGGGAGTACTGAAGCTTTCTTT; CDR3 protein: CASGSGSTEAFF; D gene: .; J gene: TRBJ1-1; CDR3 length: 12; clone size: once; V gene: TRBV7-9
CDR3 DNA: TGCAGCGTTGAAAGGGACAGGGGTTTTAGTGAGCAGTTCTTC; CDR3 protein: CSVERDRGFSEQFF; D gene: TRBD1; J gene: TRBJ2-1; CDR3 length: 14; clone size: few; V gene: TRBV29-1
CDR3 DNA: TGTGCCAGCAGTTTTAGGACAGGGGCGCGGGGCTACACCTTC; CDR3 protein: CASSFRTGARGYTF; D gene: TRBD1; J gene: TRBJ1-2; CDR3 length: 14; clone size: .; V gene: TRBV28
CDR3 DNA: TGTGCCAGCAGGGGGGCGGTGGAAGCTAACTATGGCTACACCTTC; CDR3 protein: CASRGAVEANYGYTF; D gene: .; J gene: TRBJ1-2; CDR3 length: 15; clone size: .; V gene: TRBV6-5
CDR3 DNA: TGTGCCAGCAGTGAAGACTGGGGGCCGTACACTGAAGCTTTCTTT; CDR3 protein: CASSEDWGPYTEAFF; D gene: .; J gene: TRBJ1-1; CDR3 length: 15; clone size: .; V gene: TRBV6-1
CDR3 DNA: TGTGCCAGCTCAGCGTCCGGGACACCTAACTATGGCTACACCTTC; CDR3 protein: CASSASGTPNYGYTF; D gene: .; J gene: TRBJ1-2; CDR3 length: 15; clone size: .; V gene: TRBV18
CDR3 DNA: TGTGCCAGCAGCTTGGGGACTGGGAAGTTCTTC; CDR3 protein: CASSLGTGKFF; D gene: .; J gene: TRBJ2-1; CDR3 length: 11; clone size: many; V gene: TRBV7-3
CDR3 DNA: TGTGCCAGTCTTCTTTCCGGGACAGGGATATACGAGCAGTACTTC; CDR3 protein: CASLLSGTGIYEQYF; D gene: TRBD1; J gene: TRBJ2-7; CDR3 length: 15; clone size: .; V gene: TRBV28
CDR3 DNA: TGTGCCAGCAGCCCGGACAAAAGCTATGGCTACACCTTC; CDR3 protein: CASSPDKSYGYTF; D gene: .; J gene: TRBJ1-2; CDR3 length: 13; clone size: few; V gene: TRBV6-2/TRBV6-3
CDR3 DNA: TGTGCCAGCAGTTACTCCCCCGGACGCGTACAAGAGACCCAGTACTTC; CDR3 protein: CASSYSPGRVQETQYF; D gene: .; J gene: TRBJ2-5; CDR3 length: 16; clone size: .; V gene: TRBV6-2/TRBV6-3
CDR3 DNA: TGTGCCAGCAGCTTGGACCGGAGGGGTTCCTATGGCTACACCTTC; CDR3 protein: CASSLDRRGSYGYTF; D gene: .; J gene: TRBJ1-2; CDR3 length: 15; clone size: .; V gene: TRBV7-2
CDR3 DNA: TGTGCCGGCAGCCAAGGACAGACGAACACTGAAGCTTTCTTT; CDR3 protein: CAGSQGQTNTEAFF; D gene: .; J gene: TRBJ1-1; CDR3 length: 14; clone size: .; V gene: TRBV4-2
CDR3 DNA: TGCAGCGCCCTCAGTGGGAACGGACAACTCTATGGCTCCACCTTC; CDR3 protein: CSALSGNGQLYGSTF; D gene: .; J gene: TRBJ1-2; CDR3 length: 15; clone size: .; V gene: TRBV29-1
CDR3 DNA: TGCAGTGCTAGTCGGCCAGGGGGCTTTGGAAACACCATATATTTT; CDR3 protein: CSASRPGGFGNTIYF; D gene: TRBD1; J gene: TRBJ1-3; CDR3 length: 15; clone size: .; V gene: TRBV20-1
CDR3 DNA: TGTGCCATCAGTGATCTAAGACAGGGGGTTGGGGCCAACGTCCCGACTTTC; CDR3 protein: CAISDLRQGVGANVPTF; D gene: TRBD1; J gene: TRBJ2-6; CDR3 length: 17; clone size: few; V gene: TRBV10-3
CDR3 DNA: TGCAGCGTGGAACGGACAGGGGGCGCGGATACGCAGTATTTT; CDR3 protein: CSVERTGGADTQYF; D gene: TRBD1; J gene: TRBJ2-3; CDR3 length: 14; clone size: few; V gene: TRBV29-1
CDR3 DNA: TGCAGTGCTAGAAATGGGGAGTACAATCAGCCCCAGCATTTT; CDR3 protein: CSARNGEYNQPQHF; D gene: .; J gene: TRBJ1-5; CDR3 length: 14; clone size: .; V gene: TRBV20-1
CDR3 DNA: TGTGCCAGCAGCGTAGGGGGTGGACTAGCCCCGGGAGACAATGAGCAGTTCTTC; CDR3 protein: CASSVGGGLAPGDNEQFF; D gene: TRBD2; J gene: TRBJ2-1; CDR3 length: 18; clone size: .; V gene: TRBV9
CDR3 DNA: TGTGCCAGCAGCGTAGGCGGCTCGTTCACAGATACGCAGTATTTT; CDR3 protein: CASSVGGSFTDTQYF; D gene: .; J gene: TRBJ2-3; CDR3 length: 15; clone size: .; V gene: TRBV9
CDR3 DNA: TGCAGCGTCTCCGAGGGTGGGTACGAGCAGTACTTC; CDR3 protein: CSVSEGGYEQYF; D gene: .; J gene: TRBJ2-7; CDR3 length: 12; clone size: few; V gene: TRBV29-1
CDR3 DNA: TGTGCCAGCAGCTTGGGACGGTATGGTGAGCAGTTCTTC; CDR3 protein: CASSLGRYGEQFF; D gene: .; J gene: TRBJ2-1; CDR3 length: 13; clone size: .; V gene: TRBV5-5